These 8 T cell receptor beta chains were all obtained from the same sample, sequenced in a study of blood T cell repertoires in COVID-19. Measured with immunoSEQ multiplex PCR; TCRdb has only the in-frame clones, and not every one. Of 380,000 or so clones in the sample, around 84% were seen once. Material: peripheral blood. The source of these receptors is a human donor with acute or convalescent COVID-19. The donor label of this sample is uncertain.

The chain couples TRBV5-1 to TRBJ2-1; 9 bases are a match to TRBD2. The CDR3 runs 18 residues. Per the germline V gene, CDR1 is SGHRS and CDR2 is YFSETQ. Losses at the gene ends were 3 bases for V and 5 bases for J; bases not matched to a gene: 15. CDR3 sequence (DNA): TGCGCCAGCAGCTCAAGCGGGGGGCGCTTTAACGGAGACAATGAGCAGTTCTTC. Translation: CASSSSGGRFNGDNEQFF.

This rearrangement joins TRBV28 to TRBJ1-2, with 11 bases matching TRBD1. Per germline, CDR1 MDHEN and CDR2 SYDVKM. The CDR3 spans 14 residues. The junction had 7 bases not matched to a gene; V was cut back by 6 bases and J by 7 bases. The CDR3 coding sequence is TGTGCCAGCAGCCGGACAGGGGGCGCGAGTGGCTACACCTTC. The encoded protein is CASSRTGGASGYTF.

The chain is built from TRBV18 and TRBJ1-5; tentatively, D is TRBD1 (6 bases). This CDR3 has 14 amino acids. Per germline, CDR1 KGHSH and CDR2 LQKENI. V lost 3 bases to trimming and J lost 2 bases, with 8 bases between them. The CDR3 nucleotides are TGTGCCAGCTCACCCTCAGGGGGCAATCAGCCCCAGCATTTT. It codes for CASSPSGGNQPQHF.

The V and J genes are TRBV5-5 and TRBJ1-2, with TRBD1 as a possible D gene (5 bases). Between the trimmed V and J ends, which lost 4 bases and 2 bases, there was a span of 12 bases. Germline CDR1 reads SGHKS; CDR2 reads YYEKEE (reference sequence). This CDR3 has 14 amino acids. Here the CDR3 reads CASSRAGQNYGYTF. The CDR3 nucleotides are TGTGCCAGCAGCAGGGCAGGGCAAAACTATGGCTACACCTTC.

The V call is TRBV29-1, the J call TRBJ2-1; no clear D. V was pared by 4 bases and J by 4 bases, with 8 bases between. Germline V lookup: CDR1 SQVTM, CDR2 ANQGSEA. The CDR3 runs to 12 residues. CDR3 loop: CSVGTFYNEQFF. In nucleotides, the CDR3 is TGCAGCGTTGGAACTTTTTACAATGAGCAGTTCTTC.

The chain combines TRBV12-3 or TRBV12-4 with TRBJ1-2; TRBD1 is a possible D gene (5 bases). Trimming stripped 6 bases from V and 1 base from J, with 9 bases between. The CDR3 length is 13 residues. DNA of the CDR3: TGTGCCAGCAGGGACACCAATAACTATGGCTACACCTTC. Protein sequence: CASRDTNNYGYTF.

The CDR3 spells CASSLILRTSGSTDTQYF. CDR3 in DNA: TGTGCCAGCAGCTTGATCCTTCGGACTAGCGGTAGCACAGATACGCAGTATTTT. The gene calls are TRBV5-5 and TRBJ2-3; 10 nucleotides agree with TRBD2. V dropped 1 base and J dropped 0; count of bases not matched to a gene: 8. CDR1 is SGHKS, CDR2 YYEKEE, per germline (reference sequence). CDR3 length equals 18 residues.

Regarding this clone: One end of the junction varies from germline; a read error may be responsible. The chain carries TRBV30 and TRBJ1-4; 7 bases match TRBD1. CDR3 length equals 12 residues. Germline CDR1 is GTSNPN and CDR2 is SVGIG (reference sequence). The CDR3 is CAWSSHTPGQIF. The DNA for the CDR3 is TGTGCCTGGAGCTCACACACACCGGGACAGATTTTT.